This entry lists 7 T cell receptor beta chains sequenced from one sample in a study of T-cell reconstitution after alpha-beta-depleted transplantation in children. TCRbeta library preparation incorporated unique molecular identifiers. A single record per CDR3 protein comes from TCRdb applying MiXCR to the PCR reads. This table holds about 300,000 distinct CDR3 sequences, roughly a tenth found once. Source: PBMCs, taken before TCRalphabeta/CD19-depleted stem cell transplant. These receptors were obtained from a boy less than two years old with acute myeloid leukemia, due to receive a stem cell transplant.

This clonotype showed up many times. The chain combines TRBV7-3 with TRBJ2-3; 7 bases line up with TRBD2. Germline V gene sequence: CDR1 SGHTA, CDR2 FQGTGA. The CDR3 contains 14 residues. V was clipped by 5 bases and J by 4 bases; unmatched bases: 6. CDR3 sequence reads: CASSRVAGPDTQYF. The CDR3, as DNA: TGTGCCAGCAGCAGGGTAGCGGGCCCAGATACGCAGTATTTT.

This chain joins TRBV21-1 and TRBJ2-4; the D call TRBD1 from the table was never checked on the DNA. TRBV21-1 counts as a pseudogene. The CDR3 runs 16 residues. This CDR3 reads CASSKSPRVFKNIQYF. Here the CDR3 DNA reads TGTGCCAGCAGCAAATCCCCCAGGGTTTTCAAAAACATTCAGTACTTC.

The genes are TRBV7-2 and TRBJ1-2, with D hard to call. CDR1 and CDR2 from the germline V gene are SGHTA and FQGNSA. The CDR3 runs to 14 residues. V gave up 1 base and J gave up 7 bases, with 13 bases separating them. DNA for the CDR3: TGTGCCAGCAGCTTAGACGTCATAGGAGGTGGCTACACCTTC. It yields the protein CASSLDVIGGGYTF.

The V call is TRBV7-3, the J call TRBJ1-1; D possibly corresponds to TRBD1 (5 bases). Looked up from germline, CDR1 is SGHTA and CDR2 is FQGTGA. The CDR3 covers 14 residues. The ends were cut back, 5 bases at V and 4 bases at J, with 14 bases in the middle. In nucleotides, the CDR3 is TGTGCCAGCAGCCTGACGGGGGAGGCCACTGAAGCTTTCTTT. Amino acid sequence: CASSLTGEATEAFF.

The chain employs TRBV7-2 and TRBJ2-7, with D uncertain. Trimming pared 1 base from V and 3 bases from J, leaving 7 bases between. The CDR3 contains 13 residues. Germline values: CDR1 SGHTA, CDR2 FQGNSA. The CDR3 sequence is CASSLDPVYEQYF. The CDR3 DNA follows: TGTGCCAGCAGCTTAGATCCAGTCTACGAGCAGTACTTC.

The table lists this clonotype with many counts. CDR3 loop: CSAGKGSNSPLHF. CDR3 in DNA: TGCAGTGCCGGGAAGGGGAGCAATTCACCCCTCCACTTT. V usage is TRBV20-1 and J usage is TRBJ1-6; D might be TRBD1 (5 bases). V was shortened by 6 bases and J by 7 bases, with 13 bases between the two germline ends. Germline V CDR1 and CDR2: DFQATT, SNEGSKA (reference sequence). CDR3 length equals 13 residues.

This clonotype was recorded at least ten times. V and J are TRBV5-5 and TRBJ2-1; 8 bases are a match to TRBD1. The CDR3 runs to 18 residues. Germline values: CDR1 SGHKS, CDR2 YYEKEE (reference sequence). Losses at the gene ends were 4 bases for V and 6 bases for J; bases not matched to a gene: 18. This CDR3 is CASSRFFTQGVNGNEQFF. The CDR3 DNA reads as TGTGCCAGCAGCCGATTTTTTACACAGGGGGTTAACGGCAATGAGCAGTTCTTC. The full variable domain, completed using reference TRBV5-5 and TRBJ2-1, is DAGVTQSPTHLIKTRGQQVTLRCSPISGHKSVSWYQQVLGQGPQFIFQYYEKEERGRGNFPDRFSARQFPNYSSELNVNALLLGDSALYLCASSRFFTQGVNGNEQFFGPGTRLTVL.